This T cell receptor beta chain was retrieved from a study of low-dose radiotherapy and immunotherapy resistance in tumors (dated by TCRdb to about 2022). For context, the study as a whole: In Cohort 1, each fraction delivered 0.5 Gy every 2 weeks, and the prescribed total PTV dose was 6.5 Gy. Patients in Cohort 2 were given 1 Gy per fraction every two weeks, for a total of 13 Gy across 26 weeks. Patients were given nivolumab as a 240 mg flat dose every two weeks and ipilimumab at 1 mg/kg every six weeks, with both drugs delivered intravenously. Cyclophosphamide 200 mg/m2 was administered intravenously every two weeks, one day before each radiation and immunotherapy administration. Patients took aspirin 300 mg orally once daily for four cycles, starting on cycle 1 day 1. No randomization into treatment groups was done for the people taking part in the trial. The translational analysis covered eight patients: three from the first dose cohort and the first five from the second dose cohort.

Details on this clonotype: The antigen it binds to is not known. There are no base qualities to consult, and no much larger clone falls within one base.

The sample's time point, from its label and the paper: after trial treatment. According to the study, the label for this sample's treatment or condition signals: LDRT plus nivolumab, ipilimumab, low-dose cyclophosphamide and aspirin (RACIN trial). The donors took part in RACIN, a single-arm, phase I, dose-escalation trial that combined nivolumab, ipilimumab, aspirin, low-dose cyclophosphamide and low-dose radiotherapy. Patients were eligible if they had advanced solid tumors that were TIL-negative. The cysteine opens and the phenylalanine closes a CDR3 of 13 amino acids. CDR3 DNA only is kept here, 39 bases in frame from base 1. CDR1 and CDR2, per the germline V gene, are SGHTA and FQGNSA. V is shortened by 8 bases, J by 6 bases, and the region joining them spans 17 bases. TCRdb names Illumina HiSeq 2500 as the instrument used. To make first-strand cDNA, Superscript III was used along with a set of TRAV- and TRBV-specific primers so that both the TCRalpha and TCRbeta chains were covered. TCRs were amplified with Phusion for approximately 19 PCR cycles using a constant-region primer together with the adapter attached to the V primers. Isolated mRNA was amplified with the MessageAmp II aRNA Amplification Kit, using a roughly 17-hour in vitro transcription at 37°C. The Dynabeads mRNA DIRECT Purification Kit was used to isolate the mRNA for TCR sequencing. Indexed Illumina adapters were added in a second Phusion PCR of 20 to 30 cycles, after which AMPure XP beads were used to purify the products. On the study's bioinformatics: Using custom Perl scripts, TCR sequences encoding the same protein were pooled, out-of-frame sequences were removed, and the abundance of each clonotype was computed. The analysis excluded TCR sequences that were supported by just one read. The metrics used to describe the repertoires included Shannon entropy, Gini index, clonality, richness, and the frequency of TCRs shared between repertoires. Using fastp trimming at Q25 and MiXCR clonotype assembly, TCRdb reanalyzed the public sequencing data and kept in-frame beta chains. Every distinct CDR3 protein forms one entry, paired with its most common genes and DNA. V and J calls and clone size were set by TCRdb, not the authors. This sample is represented by 30,000 or so distinct CDR3 sequences; 45% to 50% of them were singletons. The ten largest clones take up 5.7% of the sample.

The sample was PBMCs, taken after low-dose radiotherapy plus immunotherapy. The sequence was obtained from a male donor with gallbladder cancer. The chain is assembled from TRBV7-2 and TRBJ2-7, with TRBD2 as a weak D call on 6 bases. The CDR3 reads CASGTAFLREQYF. The nucleotide sequence is TGTGCCAGCGGGACTGCGTTTTTGCGCGAGCAGTACTTC.